This T cell receptor beta chain was identified during a study of blood T cell repertoires in COVID-19. Profiling relied on immunoSEQ multiplex PCR, and the TCRdb table lists in-frame clones only, not all of them. The sample has some 190,000 clones, roughly 86% seen once. The sequence came from a man aged 18 to 30 with active or convalescent COVID-19. The sample was peripheral blood.

In DNA, the CDR3 is TGTGCCAGCAGCTCCGGACTAGCGGGAAACTCTGGGGCCAACGTCCTGACTTTC. Translation: CASSSGLAGNSGANVLTF. J is TRBJ2-6 and V is TRBV5-4, with 12 bases aligning to TRBD2. Germline lookup yields CDR1 SGHNT and CDR2 YYREEE (reference sequence). The CDR3 runs to 18 residues. Trimming cost V 3 bases and J 0 bases; bases outside gene matches: 4.